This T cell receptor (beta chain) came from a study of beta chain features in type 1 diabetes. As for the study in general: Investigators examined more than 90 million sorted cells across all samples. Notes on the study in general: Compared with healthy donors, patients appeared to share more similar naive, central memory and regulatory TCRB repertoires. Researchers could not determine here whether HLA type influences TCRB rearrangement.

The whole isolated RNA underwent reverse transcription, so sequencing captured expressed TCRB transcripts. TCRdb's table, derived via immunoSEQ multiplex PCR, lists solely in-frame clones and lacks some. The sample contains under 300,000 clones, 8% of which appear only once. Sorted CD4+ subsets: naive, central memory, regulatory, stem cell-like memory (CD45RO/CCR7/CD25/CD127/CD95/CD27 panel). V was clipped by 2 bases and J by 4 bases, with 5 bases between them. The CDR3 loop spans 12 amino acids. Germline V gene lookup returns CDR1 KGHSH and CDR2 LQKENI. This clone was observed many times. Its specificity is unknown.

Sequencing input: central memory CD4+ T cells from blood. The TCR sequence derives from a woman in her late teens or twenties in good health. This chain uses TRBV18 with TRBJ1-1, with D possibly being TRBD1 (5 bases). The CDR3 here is CASSPGATEAFF. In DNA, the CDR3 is TGTGCCAGCTCACCAGGGGCCACTGAAGCTTTCTTT.